What follows are 5 T cell receptor beta chains derived from one specimen sequenced in a study of shared clonotypes between healthy human individuals. The table came from immunoSEQ multiplex PCR; TCRdb's copy has only in-frame clones and leaves some out. The table includes approximately 500,000 clones, 79% detected once. The sample consisted of PBMCs. The receptors originated from a woman in her thirties or forties in good health. Some clones in this sample may be carry-over from other donors' samples.

The V call is TRBV6-1, the J call TRBJ2-7, with D tentatively TRBD1 or TRBD2 (5 bases each). The CDR3 is 15 amino acids. V lost 5 bases to trimming and J lost 2 bases, with 16 bases between them. Germline V lookup: CDR1 MNHNS, CDR2 SASEGT. In nucleotides, the CDR3 is TGTGCCAGCAGTAACCCTCGGGACGGTCCCTACGAGCAGTACTTC. Translating gives CASSNPRDGPYEQYF.

As concerns this clone: A read error is possible here, since a much larger clone lies one base away. This CDR3 is CASSVGGAVNTEASF. The CDR3 region has the DNA TGTGCCAGCAGCGTAGGGGGAGCGGTGAACACTGAAGCTTCCTTT. This rearrangement joins TRBV9 to TRBJ1-1; D is ambiguous. The CDR3 loop spans 15 amino acids. Germline V gives CDR1 SGDLS, CDR2 YYNGEE.

This clone has just one count. This chain uses TRBV30 with TRBJ2-7; D is undetermined. Germline V CDR1 and CDR2: GTSNPN, SVGIG (reference sequence). The CDR3 spans 12 residues. V lost 1 base and J 1 base, leaving 5 bases between the germline ends. Written as DNA, the CDR3 is TGTGCCTGGAGTGAACAGTCCTACGAGCAGTACTTC. Protein sequence: CAWSEQSYEQYF.

The chain links TRBV6-5 to TRBJ2-1; 14 bases align to TRBD2. V trimming: 6 bases; J trimming: 13 bases; junction bases outside the gene matches: 8. CDR3 size: 14 residues. The germline gives CDR1 MNHEY, CDR2 SVGAGI. The CDR3 protein is CASSAPGLAGAQFF. CDR3 in DNA: TGTGCCAGCAGCGCCCCGGGACTAGCGGGAGCTCAGTTCTTC.

V usage is TRBV9 and J usage is TRBJ2-1; D assignment may be TRBD1 or TRBD2 (5 bases each). The CDR3 runs 15 residues. V lost 0 bases and J lost 3, with 10 bases in between. Germline CDR1 reads SGDLS; CDR2 reads YYNGEE. The CDR3 sequence: CASSVVGGGYNEQFF. CDR3 nucleotides: TGTGCCAGCAGCGTAGTGGGTGGGGGCTACAATGAGCAGTTCTTC.